Included here is one T cell receptor (beta chain) sequence, with context. The data originate from a study of regulatory T cells in long-lasting Graves disease. Researchers made TCR beta libraries by using iRepertoire HTBI primers and running Arm-PCR on CDR3 regions. TCRdb itself ran the multiplex PCR reads through MiXCR, one entry per CDR3 protein. The table shows a few hundred thousand distinct CDR3 sequences, with roughly 19% occurring only once. The time point was: newly diagnosed GD, antithyroid drugs for less than 3 months. The TCR library was prepared using RNA isolated from PBMCs. The data were also submitted as part of a second study, on T cells in Graves' hyperthyroidism and ophthalmopathy. That investigation notes: A model built on 13 V-J features separated ophthalmopathy from stable hyperthyroidism.

Sequencing was performed on peripheral blood mononuclear cells (PBMCs), taken at new diagnosis, from a patient treated with antithyroid drugs. The sequence derives from a woman under 40 with Graves disease.

Here the CDR3 reads CASSFTSGTDTQYF. CDR3 in DNA: TGTGCCAGCAGCTTTACTAGCGGGACAGATACGCAGTATTTT. This chain links TRBV11-2 with TRBJ2-3, with 9 bases identical to TRBD2. V was clipped by 3 bases and J by 3 bases; unmatched bases: 1. The germline CDR1 and CDR2 sequences are SGHAT and FQNNGV. This CDR3 region has 14 residues.